These 25 T cell receptor beta chains share one sample of origin, sequenced in a study of T cell repertoires in cytomegalovirus infection. One entry per CDR3 protein, called by TCRdb with MiXCR from the reads. Among 640,000 or so distinct CDR3 sequences listed, around 30% were seen once. These TCRs' antigens remain unknown. Sequenced material: cultured PBMCs, taken from culture after CMV antigen stimulation. These receptors were obtained from a human donor in good health (CMV status not recorded). Some clones in this sample may be carry-over from other donors' samples.

The V gene is TRBV5-4, the J gene TRBJ2-7; tentatively, D is TRBD1 or TRBD2 (5 bases each). V lost 4 bases and J lost 2, with 16 bases in between. Per germline, CDR1 SGHNT and CDR2 YYREEE (reference sequence). There are 15 residues in the CDR3. The CDR3 loop is CASSAKGTVAYEQYF. CDR3 coding DNA: TGTGCCAGCAGCGCAAAAGGGACGGTGGCCTACGAGCAGTACTTC.

This clonotype has just a few counts. The chain carries TRBV27 and TRBJ2-3; 9 bases line up with TRBD2. The CDR3 sequence is 16 residues long. V trimming: 0 bases; J trimming: 7 bases; junction bases outside the gene matches: 8. Germline-derived CDR1 and CDR2 are MNHEY and SMNVEV (reference sequence). CDR3 coding DNA: TGTGCCAGCAGTTTATCGCGCGCGGGAGGGCCAAATACGCAGTATTTT. Its translation: CASSLSRAGGPNTQYF.

This clonotype was detected many times. The CDR3 region is CASSLEAGNEKLFF. Written as DNA, the CDR3 is TGTGCCAGCAGCTTAGAGGCTGGTAATGAAAAACTGTTTTTT. The V gene is TRBV7-6, the J gene TRBJ1-4; D not resolved. Trimming cost V 1 base and J 4 bases, with 7 bases left between them. Germline CDR1 is SGHVS and CDR2 is FNYEAQ. There are 14 residues in the CDR3.

V is TRBV11-3 and J is TRBJ2-2; D may be TRBD1 or TRBD2 (5 bases each). Trimming stripped 5 bases from V and 4 bases from J, with 14 bases between. The length of the CDR3 is 15 residues. Per germline, CDR1 SGHNT and CDR2 YENEEA. The CDR3 is CASSPGRGGTGELFF. CDR3 bases: TGTGCCAGCAGCCCGGGTCGGGGCGGCACCGGGGAGCTGTTTTTT.

The table lists this clonotype with a few counts. The V and J genes are TRBV5-1 and TRBJ1-5, with a weak D call TRBD1 (5 bases). With 3 bases removed from V and 6 bases from J, the gap between germline ends came to 16 bases. The germline gives CDR1 SGHRS, CDR2 YFSETQ. This CDR3 is built from 15 residues. The CDR3 bases are TGCGCCAGCAGCTCCTCGCCGGGGGTGGGTCAGCCCCAGCATTTT. Its protein is CASSSSPGVGQPQHF. Combining the CDR3 with reference TRBV5-1 and TRBJ1-5 gives the whole variable domain KAGVTQTPRYLIKTRGQQVTLSCSPISGHRSVSWYQQTPGQGLQFLFEYFSETQRNKGNFPGRFSGRQFSNSRSEMNVSTLELGDSALYLCASSSSPGVGQPQHFGDGTRLSIL.

This clonotype has ten or more counts. This sequence joins TRBV7-9 and TRBJ1-1; maybe TRBD1 (6 bases). Germline CDR1 SEHNR, CDR2 FQNEAQ (reference sequence). This CDR3 is built from 14 residues. V shed 3 bases and J shed 0 bases, with 8 bases lying between them. The CDR3 reads CASSFRDMNTEAFF. In DNA, the CDR3 is TGTGCCAGCAGCTTCAGGGACATGAACACTGAAGCTTTCTTT.

This clonotype was counted a few times. J is TRBJ2-3 and V is TRBV7-2, with 7 nucleotides matching TRBD2. The CDR3 extends over 14 amino acids. The germline gives CDR1 SGHTA, CDR2 FQGNSA. The trim removed 6 bases at V and 7 bases at J, leaving 10 bases unmatched. CDR3 region: CASRLGLGQNTQYF. The CDR3 DNA follows: TGTGCCAGCAGACTAGGACTAGGGCAAAATACGCAGTATTTT. The entire variable domain, with the rest obtained from reference TRBV7-2 and TRBJ2-3, is as follows: GAGVSQSPSNKVTEKGKDVELRCDPISGHTALYWYRQSLGQGLEFLIYFQGNSAPDKSGLPSDRFSAERTGGSVSTLTIQRTQQEDSAVYLCASRLGLGQNTQYFGPGTRLTVL.

CDR3 nucleotides: TGTGCCACCAGCAGAGATCTGGGGGCAAGTGAAAAACTGTTTTTT. It yields the protein CATSRDLGASEKLFF. The J gene is TRBJ1-4, the V gene TRBV15; D is possibly TRBD1 (6 bases). This CDR3 is 15 amino acids long. V dropped 0 bases and J dropped 7 bases, with 12 bases sitting between them. CDR1 and CDR2 from the germline V gene are LNHNV and YYDKDF (reference sequence).

DNA for the CDR3: TGTGCCATCAGTGGGCCCCAGGGAACCTACGAGCAGTACTTC. Its protein is CAISGPQGTYEQYF. V usage is TRBV10-3 and J usage is TRBJ2-7; perhaps TRBD1 as D (5 bases). Per germline, CDR1 ENHRY and CDR2 SYGVKD. The ends were cut back, 4 bases at V and 2 bases at J, with 12 bases in the middle. This CDR3 has 14 residues.

The chain uses TRBV12-3 or TRBV12-4 and TRBJ1-3; TRBD1 agrees at 9 bases. The CDR3 spans 14 residues. V was clipped by 4 bases and J by 6 bases; unmatched bases: 4. The CDR3, as DNA: TGTGCCAGCAGTTGGGGACAGGGCGCAAACACCATATATTTT. It specifies CASSWGQGANTIYF.

The gene calls are TRBV12-3 or TRBV12-4 and TRBJ2-1; the match to TRBD2 covers 7 bases. V was pared by 4 bases and J by 0 bases, with 3 bases of the junction left unmatched. There are 15 residues in the CDR3. The CDR3 reads CASSYLAASYNEQFF. The CDR3, as DNA: TGTGCCAGCAGTTACCTAGCGGCCTCCTACAATGAGCAGTTCTTC.

The chain links TRBV2 to TRBJ2-3, with 7 bases matching TRBD2. Per germline, CDR1 SNHLY and CDR2 FYNNEI. This CDR3 has 11 residues. V was pared by 8 bases and J by 7 bases, with 3 bases of the junction left unmatched. CDR3 amino acids: CASLTSYTQYF. The CDR3 nucleotides read TGTGCCAGCCTGACTAGCTATACGCAGTATTTT.

The chain joins TRBV5-4 to TRBJ1-1, with no clear D. The germline V gene has CDR1 SGHNT and CDR2 YYREEE (reference sequence). The CDR3 covers 16 residues. The ends were cut back, 4 bases at V and 4 bases at J, with 20 bases in the middle. The CDR3: CASSPGPGFGGTEAFF. The CDR3 DNA follows: TGTGCCAGCAGCCCCGGACCGGGATTTGGTGGCACTGAAGCTTTCTTT.

The V and J genes are TRBV6-1 and TRBJ2-1, with a possible D match to TRBD1 (6 bases). Germline V gene sequence: CDR1 MNHNS, CDR2 SASEGT. The germline V and J ends were trimmed by 3 bases and 4 bases, with 13 bases remaining between them. The CDR3 is made up of 15 amino acids. In DNA form, the CDR3 reads TGTGCCAGCAGTGAGGGGGCACCAACTTACAATGAGCAGTTCTTC. Protein product: CASSEGAPTYNEQFF.

The chain recombines TRBV6-1 with TRBJ1-2; D ambiguous. CDR3 length equals 13 residues. Germline V gives CDR1 MNHNS, CDR2 SASEGT. Trimming stripped 8 bases from V and 1 base from J, with 11 bases between. The CDR3 sequence is CASFGILNYGYTF. CDR3 in DNA: TGTGCCAGCTTCGGCATCCTTAACTATGGCTACACCTTC.

J is TRBJ2-1 and V is TRBV7-8; 12 nucleotides line up with TRBD2. V shed 4 bases, J shed 6 bases, and the junction held 4 bases outside the gene matches. The germline gives CDR1 SGHVS, CDR2 FQNEAQ. This CDR3 region has 15 residues. CDR3 DNA: TGTGCCAGCAGCTACGGACTAGCGGGGACCAATGAGCAGTTCTTC. This sequence encodes CASSYGLAGTNEQFF.

V usage is TRBV4-2 and J usage is TRBJ1-3; D unresolved. The CDR3 consists of 15 residues. V dropped 1 base and J dropped 0 bases, with 7 bases sitting between them. Per germline, CDR1 LGHNA and CDR2 YNFKEQ. The CDR3 DNA reads as TGTGCCAGCAGCCAAGCAGGCTTCTCTGGAAACACCATATATTTT. Its protein is CASSQAGFSGNTIYF.

The genes are TRBV6-6 and TRBJ1-2; D is unclear. Germline CDR1 and CDR2: MNHNY and SVGAGI (reference sequence). This CDR3 spans 13 amino acids. The ends were cut back, 2 bases at V and 5 bases at J, with 9 bases in the middle. CDR3 DNA sequence: TGTGCCAGCAGTTACACGAGGAAATATGGCTACACCTTC. This sequence encodes CASSYTRKYGYTF.

The CDR3 coding sequence is TGTGCCACCAGTGACTTCACAGATACGCAGTATTTT. It is translated as CATSDFTDTQYF. This chain joins TRBV24-1 and TRBJ2-3; D is unresolved. Trimming took 4 bases from V and 2 from J, leaving 3 bases between them. Germline assignment: CDR1 KGHDR and CDR2 SFDVKD. The CDR3 loop spans 12 amino acids.

The rearrangement links TRBV12-3 or TRBV12-4 to TRBJ2-7, with D possibly TRBD1 on 6 matching bases. This CDR3 comprises 13 residues. The V gene lost 6 bases and the J gene lost 9 bases, with 18 bases spanning the gap. CDR3 region: CASSSRGQGWQYF. The CDR3 coding sequence is TGTGCCAGCAGCTCCCGAGGTCAGGGGTGGCAGTACTTC.

The chain couples TRBV12-3 or TRBV12-4 to TRBJ1-1; D might be TRBD1 (6 bases). Trimming shortened V by 5 bases and J by 11 bases, and 18 bases separated the two germline ends. This CDR3 is built from 13 residues. The DNA of the CDR3 is TGTGCCAGCAGTCTCGGGGGGCGCATAGTTGCTTTCTTT. Translation: CASSLGGRIVAFF.

This clonotype was observed a few times. The CDR3 DNA reads as TGTGCCAGCGGTCCAGGGATCTTCCACAGGGTCGAGTCCTACGAGCAGTACTTC. Translated, it gives CASGPGIFHRVESYEQYF. The chain employs TRBV6-1 and TRBJ2-7, with D tentatively TRBD1 (6 bases). Trimming removed 8 bases at V and 1 base at J, with 27 bases between. Looked up from germline, CDR1 is MNHNS and CDR2 is SASEGT. The length of the CDR3 is 18 residues.

The chain combines TRBV28 with TRBJ2-2; 10 bases are a match to TRBD1. The CDR3 totals 15 residues. In germline, CDR1 is MDHEN, CDR2 SYDVKM. The V gene end was trimmed by 8 bases and the J gene end by 2 bases; junction bases not matched to a gene: 5. In DNA form, the CDR3 reads TGTGCCAGCCGAGGGGACAGGGGCAACACCGGGGAGCTGTTTTTT. Amino acids: CASRGDRGNTGELFF.

This clonotype was picked up a small number of times. This rearrangement joins TRBV12-3 or TRBV12-4 to TRBJ1-1, with a tentative D call TRBD1 (5 bases). This CDR3 comprises 13 residues. Trimming stripped 9 bases from V and 1 base from J, with 12 bases between. The CDR3 DNA sequence: TGTGCCAGTTCCCAGACAGCGAACACTGAAGCTTTCTTT. This gives the protein CASSQTANTEAFF.

V is TRBV20-1 and J is TRBJ2-7; perhaps D is TRBD1 or TRBD2 (5 bases each). The germline V gene encodes CDR1 DFQATT and CDR2 SNEGSKA (reference sequence). Trimming stripped 3 bases from V and 4 bases from J, with 22 bases between. The CDR3 consists of 16 residues. The DNA for the CDR3 is TGCAGTGCTAGTGAGGGTAGGTCTACAGGAGTATACGAGCAGTACTTC. Residues: CSASEGRSTGVYEQYF.